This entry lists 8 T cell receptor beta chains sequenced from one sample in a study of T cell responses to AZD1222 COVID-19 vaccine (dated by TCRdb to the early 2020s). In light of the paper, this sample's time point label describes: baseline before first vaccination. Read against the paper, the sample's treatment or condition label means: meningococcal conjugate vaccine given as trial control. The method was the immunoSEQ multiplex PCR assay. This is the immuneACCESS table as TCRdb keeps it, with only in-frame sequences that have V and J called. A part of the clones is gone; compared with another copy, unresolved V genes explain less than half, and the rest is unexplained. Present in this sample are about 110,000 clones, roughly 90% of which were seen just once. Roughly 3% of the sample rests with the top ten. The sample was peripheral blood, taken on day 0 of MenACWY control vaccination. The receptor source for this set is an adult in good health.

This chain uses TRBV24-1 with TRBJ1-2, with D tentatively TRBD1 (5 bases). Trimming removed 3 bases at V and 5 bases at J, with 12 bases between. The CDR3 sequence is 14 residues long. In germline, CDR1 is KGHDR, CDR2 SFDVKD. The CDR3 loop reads CATSDPDSPYGYTF. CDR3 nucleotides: TGTGCCACCAGTGATCCTGACAGTCCTTATGGCTACACCTTC.

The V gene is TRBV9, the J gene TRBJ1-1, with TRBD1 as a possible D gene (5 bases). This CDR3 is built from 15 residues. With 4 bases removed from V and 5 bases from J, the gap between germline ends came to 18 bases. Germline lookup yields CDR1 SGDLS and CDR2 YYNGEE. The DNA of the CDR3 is TGTGCCAGCAGCCCCGGGACGGTTGGCTGGACTGAAGCTTTCTTT. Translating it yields CASSPGTVGWTEAFF.

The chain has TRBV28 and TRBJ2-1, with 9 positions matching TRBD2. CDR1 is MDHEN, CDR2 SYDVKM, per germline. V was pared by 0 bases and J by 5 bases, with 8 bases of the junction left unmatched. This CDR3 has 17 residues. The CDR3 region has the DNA TGTGCCAGCAGTTTATGGGGTAGCGGGGGCCATAACAATGAGCAGTTCTTC. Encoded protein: CASSLWGSGGHNNEQFF.

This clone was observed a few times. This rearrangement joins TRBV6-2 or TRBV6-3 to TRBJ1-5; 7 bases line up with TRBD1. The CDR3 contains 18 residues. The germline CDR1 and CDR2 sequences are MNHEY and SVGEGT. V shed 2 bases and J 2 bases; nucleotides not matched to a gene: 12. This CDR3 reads CASSYAITDRVGNQPQHF. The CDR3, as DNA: TGTGCCAGCAGTTACGCGATCACTGACAGGGTCGGCAATCAGCCCCAGCATTTT.

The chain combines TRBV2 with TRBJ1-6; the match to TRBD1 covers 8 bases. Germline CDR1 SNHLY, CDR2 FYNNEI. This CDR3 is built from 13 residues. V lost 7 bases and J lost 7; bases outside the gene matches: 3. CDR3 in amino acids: CASNDRGNSPLHF. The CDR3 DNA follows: TGTGCCAGCAACGACAGGGGAAATTCACCCCTCCACTTT.

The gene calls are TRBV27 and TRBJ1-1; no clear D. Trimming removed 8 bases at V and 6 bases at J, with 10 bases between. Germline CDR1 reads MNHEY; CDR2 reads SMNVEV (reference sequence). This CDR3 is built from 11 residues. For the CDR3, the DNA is TGTGCCAGCGCCCGCGGATCTGAAGCTTTCTTT. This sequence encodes CASARGSEAFF.

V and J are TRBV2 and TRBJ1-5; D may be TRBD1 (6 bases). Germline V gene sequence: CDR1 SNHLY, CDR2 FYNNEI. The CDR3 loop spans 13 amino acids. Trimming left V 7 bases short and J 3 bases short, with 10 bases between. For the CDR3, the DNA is TGTGCCAGCAACCGGGACATCAATCAGCCCCAGCATTTT. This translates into CASNRDINQPQHF.

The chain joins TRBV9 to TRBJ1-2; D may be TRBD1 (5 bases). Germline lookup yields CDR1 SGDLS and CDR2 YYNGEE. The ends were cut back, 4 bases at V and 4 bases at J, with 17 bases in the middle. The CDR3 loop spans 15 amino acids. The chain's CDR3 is CASSPRRGSGYGYTF. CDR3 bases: TGTGCCAGCAGCCCAAGGAGGGGCTCTGGCTATGGCTACACCTTC.